This TCR beta chain was identified in a study of beta chain features in type 1 diabetes. V dropped 1 base and J dropped 3; count of bases not matched to a gene: 2. The germline CDR1 and CDR2 sequences are SSHAT and FNYEAQ (reference sequence). The CDR3 loop spans 17 amino acids. Study results and limitations: Shorter TCRB CDR3s, moderately but significantly so, marked every one of the four CD4+ subsets in Type 1 diabetes patients.

Isolated RNA was reverse transcribed in full, so expressed TCRB transcripts were sequenced. Clones were read by immunoSEQ multiplex PCR, and TCRdb kept only the in-frame ones, dropping some. The repertoire holds approximately 280,000 clones, with approximately 15% as singletons. This clone was detected a few times. Antigen unknown. This clonotype was sampled from a man between 18 and 29 years old with type 1 diabetes. Source material: naive CD4+ T cells from blood. The chain uses TRBV7-7 and TRBJ2-3, with 15 nucleotides matching TRBD2. CDR3 nucleotide sequence: TGTGCCAGCAGCTTAGGGACTAGCGGGAGGGCGACAGATACGCAGTATTTT. It is translated as CASSLGTSGRATDTQYF.